The 13 T cell receptor beta chains in this list originate from one sample, sequenced in a study of blood T cell repertoires in COVID-19. Profiled with immunoSEQ multiplex PCR; TCRdb holds only in-frame clones, not every one. The table shows some 130,000 clones, with 65% to 85% occurring only once. What was sequenced was peripheral blood. The receptors derive from a man in his 70s with acute or convalescent COVID-19.

V and J are TRBV2 and TRBJ1-1, with 7 bases that match TRBD1. Trimming at V came to 4 bases and at J to 5 bases, leaving 10 bases not matched to a gene. Germline assignment: CDR1 SNHLY and CDR2 FYNNEI. CDR3 length: 15 amino acids. CDR3: CASSVLGQSQTEAFF. The CDR3 DNA reads TGTGCCAGCAGTGTTTTGGGACAGAGCCAGACTGAAGCTTTCTTT.

The chain carries TRBV30 and TRBJ1-3; TRBD1 might be the D (5 bases). V was cut by 3 bases and J by 4 bases, with 13 bases left in between. There are 14 residues in the CDR3. The germline V gene has CDR1 GTSNPN and CDR2 SVGIG (reference sequence). CDR3 protein: CAWSLGAGGNTIYF. Written as DNA, the CDR3 is TGTGCCTGGAGCCTAGGGGCAGGCGGAAACACCATATATTTT.

This clone was counted only a few times. As DNA, the CDR3 is TGTGCCAGTAGTACCGGGACTCAGCATTCTGGAAACACCATATATTTT. Its protein product is CASSTGTQHSGNTIYF. The gene calls are TRBV19 and TRBJ1-3; TRBD1 is a possible D gene (5 bases). Germline V gene sequence: CDR1 LNHDA, CDR2 SQIVND (reference sequence). With 4 bases removed from V and 1 base from J, the gap between germline ends came to 14 bases. The CDR3 contains 16 residues.

J is TRBJ2-2 and V is TRBV11-3, with 12 nucleotides matching TRBD2. Trimming removed 5 bases from V and 6 bases from J; junction bases left unmatched: 16. Germline CDR1 and CDR2: SGHNT and YENEEA. There are 19 residues in the CDR3. The CDR3 sequence is CASSLSYGLAGGPSGELFF. The DNA of the CDR3 is TGTGCCAGCAGCCTCAGTTACGGTCTAGCGGGGGGGCCGTCCGGGGAGCTGTTTTTT.

The chain is built from TRBV5-1 and TRBJ1-5; TRBD1 matches 9 bases. CDR3 size: 15 residues. Trimming cost V 4 bases and J 7 bases; bases outside gene matches: 9. Looked up from germline, CDR1 is SGHRS and CDR2 is YFSETQ. DNA for the CDR3: TGCGCCAGCAGCCCGGGACAGGGAAGGCAGCAGCCCCAGCATTTT. Its translation is CASSPGQGRQQPQHF.

The rearrangement joins TRBV7-8 to TRBJ2-2; TRBD2 might be the D (6 bases). This CDR3 is 15 amino acids long. V lost 6 bases to trimming and J lost 0 bases, with 11 bases between them. Per germline, CDR1 SGHVS and CDR2 FQNEAQ. In nucleotides, the CDR3 is TGTGCCAGCAGGTTTCGGGGGTCGAACACCGGGGAGCTGTTTTTT. Translation gives CASRFRGSNTGELFF. The full variable domain, in which reference TRBV7-8 and TRBJ2-2 provide the parts outside the CDR3, is GAGVSQSPRYKVAKRGQDVALRCDPISGHVSLFWYQQALGQGPEFLTYFQNEAQLDKSGLPSDRFFAERPEGSVSTLKIQRTQQEDSAVYLCASRFRGSNTGELFFGEGSRLTVL.

The rearrangement joins TRBV11-2 to TRBJ1-1; no firm D call. Germline V CDR1 and CDR2: SGHAT, FQNNGV. Trimming took off 1 base at V and 5 bases at J, with 11 bases between the two ends. This CDR3 has 14 amino acids. The CDR3 coding sequence is TGTGCCAGCAGCTTAGCTCGGGGTAGGACTGAAGCTTTCTTT. Protein product: CASSLARGRTEAFF.

Regarding this clone: Other DNA variants within this sample encode the same CDR3. The chain joins TRBV12-3 or TRBV12-4 to TRBJ1-1; D may be TRBD1 (5 bases). The V end was cut by 2 bases, the J end by 5 bases, with 6 bases between. The CDR3 runs 12 residues. CDR3 loop: CASSLRGTEAFF. In DNA, the CDR3 is TGTGCCAGCAGTTTAAGGGGAACTGAAGCTTTCTTT.

The V gene is TRBV28, the J gene TRBJ1-1; no reliable D call. There are 13 residues in the CDR3. Trimming cost V 3 bases and J 4 bases, with 9 bases left between them. CDR1 and CDR2 (germline): MDHEN, SYDVKM. The CDR3 region is CASSFSAGTEAFF. The CDR3 nucleotides read TGTGCCAGCAGTTTTTCGGCGGGCACTGAAGCTTTCTTT. The variable domain in full, with the rest retrieved from reference TRBV28 and TRBJ1-1, is DVKVTQSSRYLVKRTGEKVFLECVQDMDHENMFWYRQDPGLGLRLIYFSYDVKMKEKGDIPEGYSVSREKKERFSLILESASTNQTSMYLCASSFSAGTEAFFGQGTRLTVV.

This sequence joins TRBV6-5 and TRBJ1-1, with D hard to call. The CDR3 is 14 amino acids. With 4 bases removed from V and 1 base from J, the gap between germline ends came to 10 bases. Looked up from germline, CDR1 is MNHEY and CDR2 is SVGAGI. The CDR3 DNA reads as TGTGCCAGCAGTTTGGGCGATCGGAACACTGAAGCTTTCTTT. This translates into CASSLGDRNTEAFF.

This clone came up once. The chain has TRBV6-2 or TRBV6-3 and TRBJ1-2; TRBD1 matches at 7 bases. CDR3 length equals 14 residues. Unmatched junction bases numbered 8, after V lost 6 bases and J lost 4 bases. Germline lookup yields CDR1 MNHEY and CDR2 SVGEGT. CDR3 amino acids: CASSGQADTYGYTF. CDR3 DNA sequence: TGTGCCAGCAGCGGACAGGCCGATACCTATGGCTACACCTTC.

The chain uses TRBV5-1 and TRBJ2-2; D might be TRBD1 (6 bases). V was cut by 3 bases and J by 2 bases, with 11 bases left in between. This CDR3 has 15 amino acids. Germline CDR1 reads SGHRS; CDR2 reads YFSETQ. This chain's CDR3 is CASSSLTGNTGELFF. CDR3 bases: TGCGCCAGCAGCTCGCTGACAGGAAACACCGGGGAGCTGTTTTTT.

This clone was recorded once. This sequence joins TRBV7-9 and TRBJ1-2; TRBD1 aligns across 7 bases. The length of the CDR3 is 14 residues. Germline V lookup: CDR1 SEHNR, CDR2 FQNEAQ (reference sequence). With 10 bases clipped from V and 6 bases from J, the junction kept 14 bases outside the gene matches. The chain's CDR3 is CATGGTVYTNGYTF. In DNA, the CDR3 is TGTGCCACAGGAGGGACAGTCTACACTAATGGCTACACCTTC.